The rows below give T cell receptor beta chains drawn from one sample of a study of OX40 agonist ivuxolimab in advanced cancers. Produced via immunoSEQ multiplex PCR; TCRdb's table is partial and in-frame only. The sample includes roughly 61,000 clones, approximately 90% seen only once; the top ten take around 20%. The sample was CD4+ or CD8+ T cells sorted from blood, taken in a trial of the OX40 agonist ivuxolimab. These receptors came from an adult with an advanced solid tumor such as melanoma, head and neck, liver or kidney cancer. CDR3s include the opening cysteine and the closing phenylalanine or tryptophan. Clone size is not always given. Where it is, it says once, few, many or a class for expanded clones.

abundance	v_gene	j_gene	CDR3aa
.	TRBV13	TRBJ2-3	CASSHRDQTSQYF
.	TRBV27	TRBJ2-2	CASTMSLERRTGNTGELFF
.	TRBV30	TRBJ1-5	CAWSLGYSNQPQHF
once	TRBV5-4	TRBJ2-7	CASSSNYEQYF
.	TRBV28	TRBJ2-5	CASSLSILGTQYF
.	TRBV19	TRBJ1-4	CASSGRQGPRDEKLFF
.	TRBV27	TRBJ2-3	CASSPQGDSGGDTDTQYF
.	TRBV27	TRBJ1-5	CASSSIGSSPQHF
.	TRBV9	TRBJ2-1	CASSVAGTPSTHEQFF
many	TRBV5-4	TRBJ1-4	CASSLESEEEKLFF
.	TRBV19	TRBJ1-4	CASSANGEKLFF